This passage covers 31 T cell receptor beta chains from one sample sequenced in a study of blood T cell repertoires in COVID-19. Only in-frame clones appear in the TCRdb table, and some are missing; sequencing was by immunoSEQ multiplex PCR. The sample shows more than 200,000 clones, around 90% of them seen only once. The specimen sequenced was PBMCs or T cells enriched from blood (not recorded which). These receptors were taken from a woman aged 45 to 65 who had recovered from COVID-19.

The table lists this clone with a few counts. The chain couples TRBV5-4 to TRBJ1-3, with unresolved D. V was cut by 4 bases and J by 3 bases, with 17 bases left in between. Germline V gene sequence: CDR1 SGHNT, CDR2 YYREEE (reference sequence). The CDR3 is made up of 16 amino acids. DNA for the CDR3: TGTGCCAGCAGCGCCGCGGGTCGAAGGTTTGGAAACACCATATATTTT. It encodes CASSAAGRRFGNTIYF.

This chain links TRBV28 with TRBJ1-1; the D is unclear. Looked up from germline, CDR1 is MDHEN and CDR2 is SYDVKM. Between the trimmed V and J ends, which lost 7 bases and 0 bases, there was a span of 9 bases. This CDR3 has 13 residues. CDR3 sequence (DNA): TGTGCCAGCACAGAATCCATGAACACTGAAGCTTTCTTT. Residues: CASTESMNTEAFF.

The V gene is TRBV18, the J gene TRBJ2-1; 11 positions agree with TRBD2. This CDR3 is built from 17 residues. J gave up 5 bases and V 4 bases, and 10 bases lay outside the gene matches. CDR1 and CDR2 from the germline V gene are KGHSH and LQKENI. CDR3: CASSQGLGTSGHNEQFF. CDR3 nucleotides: TGTGCCAGCTCACAGGGATTAGGGACTAGCGGTCACAATGAGCAGTTCTTC.

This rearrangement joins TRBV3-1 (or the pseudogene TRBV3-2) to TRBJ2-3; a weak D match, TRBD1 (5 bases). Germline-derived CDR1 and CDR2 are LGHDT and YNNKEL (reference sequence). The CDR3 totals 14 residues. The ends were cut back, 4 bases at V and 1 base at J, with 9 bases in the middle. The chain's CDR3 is CASSPFRGTDTQYF. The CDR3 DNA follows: TGTGCCAGCAGCCCCTTCAGGGGCACAGATACGCAGTATTTT.

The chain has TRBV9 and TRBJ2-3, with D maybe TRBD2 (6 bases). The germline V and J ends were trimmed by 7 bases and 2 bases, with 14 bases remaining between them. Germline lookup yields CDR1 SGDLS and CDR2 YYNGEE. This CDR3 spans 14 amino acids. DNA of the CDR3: TGTGCCAGCGGAGTTGGGGGGAACACAGATACGCAGTATTTT. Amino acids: CASGVGGNTDTQYF.

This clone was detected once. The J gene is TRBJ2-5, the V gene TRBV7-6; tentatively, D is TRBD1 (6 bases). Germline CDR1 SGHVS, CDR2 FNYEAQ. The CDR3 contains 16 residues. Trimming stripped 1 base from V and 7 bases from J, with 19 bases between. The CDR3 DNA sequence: TGTGCCAGCAGCTTAGAAGGGGGAGCAGACCCACGGACCCAGTACTTC. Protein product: CASSLEGGADPRTQYF.

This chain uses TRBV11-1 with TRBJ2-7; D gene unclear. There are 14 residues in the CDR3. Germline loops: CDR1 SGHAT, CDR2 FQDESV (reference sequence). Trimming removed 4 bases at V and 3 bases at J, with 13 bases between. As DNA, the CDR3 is TGTGCCAGCAGCTCTCGAAGAGGCGGCTACGAGCAGTACTTC. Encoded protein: CASSSRRGGYEQYF.

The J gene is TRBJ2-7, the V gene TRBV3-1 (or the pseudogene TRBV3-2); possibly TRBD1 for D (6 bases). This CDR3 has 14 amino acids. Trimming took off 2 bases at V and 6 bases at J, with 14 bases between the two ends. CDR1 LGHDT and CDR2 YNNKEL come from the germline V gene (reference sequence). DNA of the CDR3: TGTGCCAGCAGCCAACGGGACACGTTCGGCGAGCAGTACTTC. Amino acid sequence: CASSQRDTFGEQYF.

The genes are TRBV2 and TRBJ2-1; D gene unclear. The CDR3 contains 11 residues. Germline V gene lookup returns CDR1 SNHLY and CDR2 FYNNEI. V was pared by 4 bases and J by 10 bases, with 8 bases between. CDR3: CASSVLTEQFF. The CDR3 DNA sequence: TGTGCCAGCAGTGTTTTAACAGAGCAGTTCTTC.

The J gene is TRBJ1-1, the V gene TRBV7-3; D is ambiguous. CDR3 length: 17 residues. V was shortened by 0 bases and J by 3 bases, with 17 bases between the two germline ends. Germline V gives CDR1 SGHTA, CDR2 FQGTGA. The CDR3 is CASSLTLSGSIHTEAFF. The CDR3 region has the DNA TGTGCCAGCAGCTTAACTCTATCGGGTTCCATACACACTGAAGCTTTCTTT.

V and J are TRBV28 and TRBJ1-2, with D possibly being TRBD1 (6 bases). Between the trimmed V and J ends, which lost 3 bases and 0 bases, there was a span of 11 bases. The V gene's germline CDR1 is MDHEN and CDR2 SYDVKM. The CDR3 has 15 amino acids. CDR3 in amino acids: CASSFSGTPNYGYTF. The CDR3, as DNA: TGTGCCAGCAGTTTCTCCGGGACACCTAACTATGGCTACACCTTC.

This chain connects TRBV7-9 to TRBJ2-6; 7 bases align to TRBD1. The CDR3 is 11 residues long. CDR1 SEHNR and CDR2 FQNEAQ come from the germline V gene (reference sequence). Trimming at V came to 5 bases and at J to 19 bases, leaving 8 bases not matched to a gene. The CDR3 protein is CASSRDRVKTF. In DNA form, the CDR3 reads TGTGCCAGCAGCCGAGACAGGGTTAAAACTTTC.

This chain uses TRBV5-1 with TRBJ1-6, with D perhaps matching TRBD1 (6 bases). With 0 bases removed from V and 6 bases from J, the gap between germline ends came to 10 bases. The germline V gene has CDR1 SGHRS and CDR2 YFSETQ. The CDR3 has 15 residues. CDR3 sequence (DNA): TGCGCCAGCAGCTTGGCGACAGGTGGTAATTCACCCCTCCACTTT. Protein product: CASSLATGGNSPLHF.

The CDR3: CASRIRRGPAYNEQFF. The CDR3 nucleotides are TGTGCCAGCAGAATTCGAAGGGGTCCGGCTTACAATGAGCAGTTCTTC. V gene TRBV28 combines with J gene TRBJ2-1; TRBD1 is a possible D gene (5 bases). V lost 6 bases to trimming and J lost 4 bases, with 19 bases between them. The CDR3 extends over 16 amino acids. From germline, CDR1 is MDHEN and CDR2 SYDVKM.

The chain's CDR3 is CASKAGEYSNQPQHF. Written as DNA, the CDR3 is TGTGCCAGCAAAGCAGGGGAGTATAGCAATCAGCCCCAGCATTTT. The chain has TRBV6-5 and TRBJ1-5; TRBD1 might be the D (6 bases). V lost 7 bases and J lost 0, with 13 bases in between. This CDR3 comprises 15 residues. Germline V lookup: CDR1 MNHEY, CDR2 SVGAGI.

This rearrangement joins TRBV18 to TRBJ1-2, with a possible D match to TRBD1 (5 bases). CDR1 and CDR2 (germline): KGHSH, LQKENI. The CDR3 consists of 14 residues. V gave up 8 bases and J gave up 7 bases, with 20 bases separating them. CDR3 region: CASEKSGREVGYTF. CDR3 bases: TGTGCCAGCGAAAAAAGCGGCAGGGAGGTTGGCTACACCTTC.

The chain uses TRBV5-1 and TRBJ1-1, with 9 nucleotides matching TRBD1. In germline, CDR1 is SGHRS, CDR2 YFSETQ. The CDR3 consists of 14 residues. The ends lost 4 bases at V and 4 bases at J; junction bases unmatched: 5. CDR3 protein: CASSPDRGVTEAFF. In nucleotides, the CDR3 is TGCGCCAGCAGCCCGGACAGGGGAGTCACTGAAGCTTTCTTT.

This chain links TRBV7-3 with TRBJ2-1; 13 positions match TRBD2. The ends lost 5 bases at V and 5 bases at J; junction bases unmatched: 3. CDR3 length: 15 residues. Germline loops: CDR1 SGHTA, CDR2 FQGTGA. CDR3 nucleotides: TGTGCCAGCAGCCCAGGGACTAGCGGGAACAATGAGCAGTTCTTC. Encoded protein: CASSPGTSGNNEQFF.

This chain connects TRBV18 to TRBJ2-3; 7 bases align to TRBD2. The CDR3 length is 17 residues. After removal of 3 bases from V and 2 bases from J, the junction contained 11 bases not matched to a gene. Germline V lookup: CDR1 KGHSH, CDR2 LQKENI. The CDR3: CASSPLIRDYTTDTQYF. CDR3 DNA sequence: TGTGCCAGCTCACCCCTTATACGGGACTACACCACAGATACGCAGTATTTT.

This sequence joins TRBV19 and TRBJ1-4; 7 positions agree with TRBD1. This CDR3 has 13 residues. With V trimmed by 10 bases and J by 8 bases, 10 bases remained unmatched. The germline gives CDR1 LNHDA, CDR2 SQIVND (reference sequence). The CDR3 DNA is TGTGCCACCGCCGGGACAGAAGGGGAAAAACTGTTTTTT. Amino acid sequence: CATAGTEGEKLFF.

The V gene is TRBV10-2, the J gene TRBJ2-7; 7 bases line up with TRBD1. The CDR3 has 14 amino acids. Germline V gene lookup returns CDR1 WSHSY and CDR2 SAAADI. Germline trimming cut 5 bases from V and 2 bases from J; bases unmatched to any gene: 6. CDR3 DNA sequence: TGCGCCAGCAGTATAGACAGGGACGCCTACGAGCAGTACTTC. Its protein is CASSIDRDAYEQYF.

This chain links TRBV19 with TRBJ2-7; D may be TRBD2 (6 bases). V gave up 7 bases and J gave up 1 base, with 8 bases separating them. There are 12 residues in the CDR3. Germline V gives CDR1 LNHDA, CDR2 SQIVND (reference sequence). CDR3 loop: CASTGDSYEQYF. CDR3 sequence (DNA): TGTGCCAGTACGGGGGATTCCTACGAGCAGTACTTC.

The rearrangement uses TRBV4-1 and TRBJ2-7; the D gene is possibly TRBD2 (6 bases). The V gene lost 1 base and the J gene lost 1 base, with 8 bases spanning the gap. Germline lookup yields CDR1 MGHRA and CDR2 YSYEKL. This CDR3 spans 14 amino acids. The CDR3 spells CASSQVAGSYEQYF. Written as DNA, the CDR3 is TGCGCCAGCAGCCAAGTTGCGGGATCCTACGAGCAGTACTTC.

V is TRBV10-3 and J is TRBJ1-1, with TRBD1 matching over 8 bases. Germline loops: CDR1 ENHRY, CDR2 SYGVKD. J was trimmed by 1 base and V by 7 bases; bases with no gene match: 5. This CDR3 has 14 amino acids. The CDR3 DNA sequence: TGTGCCATCACTACAGGGGGTGGGAACACTGAAGCTTTCTTT. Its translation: CAITTGGGNTEAFF.

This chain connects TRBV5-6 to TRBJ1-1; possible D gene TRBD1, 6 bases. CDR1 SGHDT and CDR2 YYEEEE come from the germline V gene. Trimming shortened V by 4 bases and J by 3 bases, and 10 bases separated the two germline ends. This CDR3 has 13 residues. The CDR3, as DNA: TGTGCCAGCAGCGTCAACAGGGACACTGAAGCTTTCTTT. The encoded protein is CASSVNRDTEAFF.

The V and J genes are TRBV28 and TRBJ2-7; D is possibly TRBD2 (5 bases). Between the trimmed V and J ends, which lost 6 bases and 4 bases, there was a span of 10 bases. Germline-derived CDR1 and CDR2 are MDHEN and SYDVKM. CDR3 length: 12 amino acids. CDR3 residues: CASSRGLYEQYF. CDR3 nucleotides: TGTGCCAGCAGCCGTGGACTTTACGAGCAGTACTTC. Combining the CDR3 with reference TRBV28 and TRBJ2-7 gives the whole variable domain DVKVTQSSRYLVKRTGEKVFLECVQDMDHENMFWYRQDPGLGLRLIYFSYDVKMKEKGDIPEGYSVSREKKERFSLILESASTNQTSMYLCASSRGLYEQYFGPGTRLTVT.

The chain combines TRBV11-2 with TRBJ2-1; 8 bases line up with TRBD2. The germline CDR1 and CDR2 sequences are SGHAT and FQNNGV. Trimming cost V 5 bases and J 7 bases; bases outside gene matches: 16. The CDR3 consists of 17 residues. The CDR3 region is CASSLGAAGGWLNEQFF. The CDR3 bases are TGTGCCAGCAGCCTTGGGGCCGCGGGAGGCTGGTTGAATGAGCAGTTCTTC. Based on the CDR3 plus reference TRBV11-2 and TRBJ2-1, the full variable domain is EAGVAQSPRYKIIEKRQSVAFWCNPISGHATLYWYQQILGQGPKLLIQFQNNGVVDDSQLPKDRFSAERLKGVDSTLKIQPAKLEDSAVYLCASSLGAAGGWLNEQFFGPGTRLTVL.

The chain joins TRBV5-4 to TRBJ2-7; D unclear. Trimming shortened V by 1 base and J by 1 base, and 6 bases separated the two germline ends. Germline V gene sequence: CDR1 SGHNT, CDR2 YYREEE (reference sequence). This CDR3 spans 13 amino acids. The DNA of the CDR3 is TGTGCCAGCAGCTTGCAGGTTTCCTACGAGCAGTACTTC. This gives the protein CASSLQVSYEQYF.

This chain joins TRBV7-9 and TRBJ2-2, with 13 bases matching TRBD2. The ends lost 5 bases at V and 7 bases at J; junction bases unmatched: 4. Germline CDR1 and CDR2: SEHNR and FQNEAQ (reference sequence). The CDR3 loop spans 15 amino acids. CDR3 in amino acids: CASSRLAGGVGELFF. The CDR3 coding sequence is TGTGCCAGCAGCCGACTAGCGGGAGGAGTCGGGGAGCTGTTTTTT.

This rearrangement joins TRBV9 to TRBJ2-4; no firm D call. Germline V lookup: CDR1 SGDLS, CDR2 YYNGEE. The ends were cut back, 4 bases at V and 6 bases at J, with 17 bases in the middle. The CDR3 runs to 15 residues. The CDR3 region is CASSPNPSASNIQYF. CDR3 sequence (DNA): TGTGCCAGCAGCCCTAACCCGAGCGCTTCAAACATTCAGTACTTC. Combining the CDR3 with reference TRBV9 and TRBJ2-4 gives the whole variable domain DSGVTQTPKHLITATGQRVTLRCSPRSGDLSVYWYQQSLDQGLQFLIQYYNGEERAKGNILERFSAQQFPDLHSELNLSSLELGDSALYFCASSPNPSASNIQYFGAGTRLSVL.

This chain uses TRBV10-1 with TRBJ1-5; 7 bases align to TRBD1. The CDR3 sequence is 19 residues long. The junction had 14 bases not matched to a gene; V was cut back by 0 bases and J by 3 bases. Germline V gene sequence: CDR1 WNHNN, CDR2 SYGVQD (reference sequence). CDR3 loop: CASSESKTGSLIINQPQHF. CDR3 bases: TGCGCCAGCAGTGAGTCGAAGACAGGGTCTCTCATAATCAATCAGCCCCAGCATTTT.